These T cell receptor beta chains were read from a single sample in a study of T cell changes during pregnancy in multiple sclerosis. The repertoire was sequenced with immunoSEQ multiplex PCR; TCRdb's copy has only in-frame clones and lacks some. The repertoire consists of tens of thousands of clones, with less than 95% occurring once and the leading ten covering about 5.8%. Source: peripheral blood, taken in the third trimester of pregnancy. Receptors originate from a female donor in good health, enrolled as a control in a pregnancy study. CDR3s include the opening cysteine and the closing phenylalanine or tryptophan. D genes are given only for firm matches. The size entry is marked missing in some rows and otherwise reads once, few, many or a size class.

TRBV11-3	TRBD2	-	TRBJ2-6	12	CASRGRANVLTF	TGTGCCAGCCGCGGGAGAGCCAACGTCCTGACTTTC
TRBV5-4	TRBD1	-	TRBJ1-2	13	CASSFDRGKGYTF	TGTGCCAGCAGCTTTGACAGGGGTAAGGGCTACACCTTC
TRBV18	-	medium-sized	TRBJ1-2	14	CASSPPTETYGYTF	TGTGCCAGCTCACCACCGACAGAGACTTATGGCTACACCTTC
TRBV14	TRBD2	-	TRBJ2-3	18	CASSPPRLAGRASDTQYF	TGTGCCAGCAGCCCCCCCCGACTAGCGGGCCGGGCATCGGATACGCAGTATTTT
TRBV19	TRBD1	-	TRBJ2-1	13	CASSQTQGLEQFF	TGTGCCAGTAGCCAGACACAGGGGTTGGAGCAGTTCTTC
TRBV6-5	-	-	TRBJ1-2	15	CASRSRQSIYYGYTF	TGTGCCAGCAGGTCGAGACAGTCTATTTACTATGGCTACACCTTC
TRBV14	TRBD2	-	TRBJ2-1	18	CASSHRTSGSLIRNEQFF	TGTGCCAGCAGCCATCGGACTAGCGGGAGTCTCATCCGCAATGAGCAGTTCTTC
TRBV7-9	TRBD1	once	TRBJ1-4	14	CASSPGQGNEKLFF	TGTGCCAGCAGTCCGGGACAGGGTAATGAAAAACTGTTTTTT
TRBV9	TRBD2	-	TRBJ2-5	16	CASSDPRLAAKETQYF	TGTGCCAGCAGCGACCCCCGACTAGCGGCTAAAGAGACCCAGTACTTC
TRBV5-5	TRBD1	few	TRBJ1-1	13	CASTRQGGLEAFF	TGTGCCAGCACCCGACAGGGAGGCCTTGAAGCTTTCTTT
TRBV5-1	-	-	TRBJ1-1	14	CASSPGLLNTEAFF	TGCGCCAGCAGCCCAGGCCTTTTGAACACTGAAGCTTTCTTT
TRBV12-5	TRBD1	-	TRBJ2-6	22	CASGFLINRDRGMDSGANVLTF	TGTGCTAGTGGTTTCCTTATCAACCGGGACAGGGGTATGGACTCTGGGGCCAACGTCCTGACTTTC
TRBV18	TRBD1	-	TRBJ2-7	15	CASSSGTGVGYEQYF	TGTGCCAGCTCATCCGGGACAGGGGTCGGGTACGAGCAGTACTTC
TRBV6-5	-	few	TRBJ2-1	13	CASSYGLYNEQFF	TGTGCCAGCAGTTACGGCCTTTACAATGAGCAGTTCTTC
TRBV5-4	-	once	TRBJ1-1	13	CASSLEGRAEAFF	TGTGCCAGCAGCTTGGAGGGGCGCGCTGAAGCTTTCTTT
TRBV18	TRBD2	-	TRBJ2-1	19	CASSPNRLAGGSPYNEQFF	TGTGCCAGCTCACCTAATAGACTAGCGGGAGGATCCCCCTACAATGAGCAGTTCTTC
TRBV5-1	TRBD2	-	TRBJ2-1	15	CASSTGLAENNEQFF	TGCGCCAGCAGCACCGGACTAGCGGAGAACAATGAGCAGTTCTTC